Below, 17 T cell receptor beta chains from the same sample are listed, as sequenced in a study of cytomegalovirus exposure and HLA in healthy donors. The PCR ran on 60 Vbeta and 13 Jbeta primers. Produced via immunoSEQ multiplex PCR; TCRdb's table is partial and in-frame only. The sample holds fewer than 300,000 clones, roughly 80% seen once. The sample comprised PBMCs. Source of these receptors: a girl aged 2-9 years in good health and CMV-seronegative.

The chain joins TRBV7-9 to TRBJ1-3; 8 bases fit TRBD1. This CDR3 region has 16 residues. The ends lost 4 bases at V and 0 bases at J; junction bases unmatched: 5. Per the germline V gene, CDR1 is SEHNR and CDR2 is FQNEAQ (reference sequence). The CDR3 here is CASSSRQGSSGNTIYF. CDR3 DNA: TGTGCCAGCAGCTCCCGACAGGGGAGCTCTGGAAACACCATATATTTT.

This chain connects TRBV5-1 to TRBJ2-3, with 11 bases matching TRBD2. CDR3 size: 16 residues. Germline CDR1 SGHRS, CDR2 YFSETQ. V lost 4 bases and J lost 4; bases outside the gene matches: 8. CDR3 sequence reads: CASSQALAGGPDTQYF. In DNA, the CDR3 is TGCGCCAGCAGCCAGGCCCTAGCGGGGGGCCCAGATACGCAGTATTTT.

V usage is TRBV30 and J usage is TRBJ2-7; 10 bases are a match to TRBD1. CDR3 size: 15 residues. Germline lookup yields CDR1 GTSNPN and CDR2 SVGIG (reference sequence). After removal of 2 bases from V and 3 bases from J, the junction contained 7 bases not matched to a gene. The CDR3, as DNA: TGTGCCTGGAGTCCGCCGAGGACAGGGGGCTACGAGCAGTACTTC. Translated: CAWSPPRTGGYEQYF.

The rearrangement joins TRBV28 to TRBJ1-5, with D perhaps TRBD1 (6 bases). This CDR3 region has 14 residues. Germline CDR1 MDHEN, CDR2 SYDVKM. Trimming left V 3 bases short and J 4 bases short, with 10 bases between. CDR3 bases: TGTGCCAGCAGTTTGACAGGAAAGAATCAGCCCCAGCATTTT. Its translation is CASSLTGKNQPQHF.

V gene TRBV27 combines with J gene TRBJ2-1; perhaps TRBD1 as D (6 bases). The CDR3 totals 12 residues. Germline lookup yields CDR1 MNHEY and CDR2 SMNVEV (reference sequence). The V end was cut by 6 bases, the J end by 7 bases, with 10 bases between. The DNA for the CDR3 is TGTGCCAGCAGCCCTGACAGGAATGAGCAGTTCTTC. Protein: CASSPDRNEQFF.

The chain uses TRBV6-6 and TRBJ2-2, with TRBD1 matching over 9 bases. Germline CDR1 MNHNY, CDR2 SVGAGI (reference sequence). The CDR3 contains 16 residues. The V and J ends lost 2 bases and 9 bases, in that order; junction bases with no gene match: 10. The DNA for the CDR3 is TGTGCCAGCAGTTACGGACCTAGCGGACAGGGGAGGGAGCTGTTTTTT. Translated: CASSYGPSGQGRELFF.

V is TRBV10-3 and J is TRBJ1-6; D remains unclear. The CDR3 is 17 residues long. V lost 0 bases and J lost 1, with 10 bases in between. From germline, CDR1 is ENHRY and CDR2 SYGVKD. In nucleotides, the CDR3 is TGTGCCATCAGTGAGTCGACGCGCGGGTCCTATAATTCACCCCTCCACTTT. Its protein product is CAISESTRGSYNSPLHF.

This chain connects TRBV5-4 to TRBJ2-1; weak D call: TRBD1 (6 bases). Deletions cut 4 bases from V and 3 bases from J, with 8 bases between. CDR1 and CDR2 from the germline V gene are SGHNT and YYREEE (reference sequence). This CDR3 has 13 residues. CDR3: CASSTQGYNEQFF. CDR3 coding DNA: TGTGCCAGCAGCACACAGGGCTACAATGAGCAGTTCTTC. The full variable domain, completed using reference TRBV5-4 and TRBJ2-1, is ETGVTQSPTHLIKTRGQQVTLRCSSQSGHNTVSWYQQALGQGPQFIFQYYREEENGRGNFPPRFSGLQFPNYSSELNVNALELDDSALYLCASSTQGYNEQFFGPGTRLTVL.

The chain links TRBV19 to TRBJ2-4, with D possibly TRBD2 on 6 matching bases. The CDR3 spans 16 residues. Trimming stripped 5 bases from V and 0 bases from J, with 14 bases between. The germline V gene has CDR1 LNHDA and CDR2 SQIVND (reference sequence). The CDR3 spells CASSAGTGLAKNIQYF. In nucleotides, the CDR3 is TGTGCCAGTAGTGCAGGGACGGGACTAGCCAAAAACATTCAGTACTTC.

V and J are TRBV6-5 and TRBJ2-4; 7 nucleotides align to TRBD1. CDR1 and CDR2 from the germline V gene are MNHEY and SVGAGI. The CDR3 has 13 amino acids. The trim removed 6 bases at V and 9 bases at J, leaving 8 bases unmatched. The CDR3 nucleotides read TGTGCCAGCAGCCGGGACAGCCTTAGCATTCAGTACTTC. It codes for CASSRDSLSIQYF.

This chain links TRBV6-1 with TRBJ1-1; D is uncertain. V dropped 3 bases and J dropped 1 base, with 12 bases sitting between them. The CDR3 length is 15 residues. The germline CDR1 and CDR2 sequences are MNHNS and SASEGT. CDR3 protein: CASSDSGSANTEAFF. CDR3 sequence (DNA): TGTGCCAGCAGTGATAGCGGGTCAGCGAACACTGAAGCTTTCTTT.

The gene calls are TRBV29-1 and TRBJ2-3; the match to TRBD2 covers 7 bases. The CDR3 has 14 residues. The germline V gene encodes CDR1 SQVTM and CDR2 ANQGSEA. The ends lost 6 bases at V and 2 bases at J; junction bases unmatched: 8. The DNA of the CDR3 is TGCAGCGTGAACGGACTAGACACCACAGATACGCAGTATTTT. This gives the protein CSVNGLDTTDTQYF.

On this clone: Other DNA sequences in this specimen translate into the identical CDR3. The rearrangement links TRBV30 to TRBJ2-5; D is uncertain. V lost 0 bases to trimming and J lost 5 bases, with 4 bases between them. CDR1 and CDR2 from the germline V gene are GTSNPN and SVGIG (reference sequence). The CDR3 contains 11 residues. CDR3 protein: CAWSVGETQYF. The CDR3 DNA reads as TGTGCCTGGAGTGTCGGGGAGACCCAGTACTTC.

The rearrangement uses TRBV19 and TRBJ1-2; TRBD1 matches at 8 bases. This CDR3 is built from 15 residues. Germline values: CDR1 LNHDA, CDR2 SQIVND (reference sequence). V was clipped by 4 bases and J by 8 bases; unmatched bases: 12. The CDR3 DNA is TGTGCCAGTAGTAGTTGGGACAGGCTTTTTGGAGGCTACACCTTC. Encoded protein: CASSSWDRLFGGYTF.

DNA of the CDR3: TGCAGCGTCACGACAGGGGGAGAAAACACCATATATTTT. It specifies CSVTTGGENTIYF. This chain connects TRBV29-1 to TRBJ1-3, with TRBD1 identical over 9 bases. Looked up from germline, CDR1 is SQVTM and CDR2 is ANQGSEA. V shed 6 bases, J shed 6 bases, and the junction held 6 bases outside the gene matches. The CDR3 has 13 residues.

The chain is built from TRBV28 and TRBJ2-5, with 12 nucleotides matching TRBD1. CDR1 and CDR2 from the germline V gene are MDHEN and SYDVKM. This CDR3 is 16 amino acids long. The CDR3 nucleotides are TGTGCTTCTTGCGCGCCGGGACAGGGGGCCGGGGAGACCCAGTACTTC. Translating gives CASCAPGQGAGETQYF.

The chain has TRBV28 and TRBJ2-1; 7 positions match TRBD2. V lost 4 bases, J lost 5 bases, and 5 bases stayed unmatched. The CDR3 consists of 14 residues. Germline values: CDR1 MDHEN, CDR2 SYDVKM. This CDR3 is CASSSSGKNNEQFF. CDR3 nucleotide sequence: TGTGCCAGCAGTTCTAGCGGAAAAAACAATGAGCAGTTCTTC.